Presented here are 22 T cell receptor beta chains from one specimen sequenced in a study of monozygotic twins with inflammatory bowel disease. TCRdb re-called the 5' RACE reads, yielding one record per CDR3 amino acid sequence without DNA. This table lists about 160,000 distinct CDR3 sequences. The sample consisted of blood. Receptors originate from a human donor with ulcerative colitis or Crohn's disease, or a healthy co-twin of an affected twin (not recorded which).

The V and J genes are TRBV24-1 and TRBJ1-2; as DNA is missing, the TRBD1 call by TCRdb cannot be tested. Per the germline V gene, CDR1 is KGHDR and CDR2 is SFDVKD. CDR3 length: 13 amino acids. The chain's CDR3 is CATSGFQGNGYTF.

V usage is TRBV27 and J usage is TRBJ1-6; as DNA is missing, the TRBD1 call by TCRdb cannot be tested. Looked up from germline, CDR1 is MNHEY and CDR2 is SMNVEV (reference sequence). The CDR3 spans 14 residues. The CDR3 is CASSFQGRWTPLHF.

The CDR3 sequence: CASSQDIPGTSGSNEQFF. The chain joins TRBV4-2 to TRBJ2-1; TCRdb calls TRBD2, which cannot be checked without DNA. This CDR3 contains 18 residues. CDR1 is LGHNA and CDR2 is YNFKEQ in the germline V gene.

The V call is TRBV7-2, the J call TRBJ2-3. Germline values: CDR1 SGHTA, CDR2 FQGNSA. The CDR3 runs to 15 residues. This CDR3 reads CASSLGLGAADTQYF.

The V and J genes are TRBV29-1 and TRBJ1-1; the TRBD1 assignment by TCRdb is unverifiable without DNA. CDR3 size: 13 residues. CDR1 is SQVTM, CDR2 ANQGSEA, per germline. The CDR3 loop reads CSVGDGGSTEAFF.

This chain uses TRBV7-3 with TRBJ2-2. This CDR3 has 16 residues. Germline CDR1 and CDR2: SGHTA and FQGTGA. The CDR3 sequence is CASARLLPTNTGELFF.

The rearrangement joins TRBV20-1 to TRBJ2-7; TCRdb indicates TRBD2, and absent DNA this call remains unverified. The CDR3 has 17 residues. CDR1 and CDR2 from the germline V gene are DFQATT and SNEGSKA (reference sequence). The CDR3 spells CSAPSGIRSFLVYEQYF.

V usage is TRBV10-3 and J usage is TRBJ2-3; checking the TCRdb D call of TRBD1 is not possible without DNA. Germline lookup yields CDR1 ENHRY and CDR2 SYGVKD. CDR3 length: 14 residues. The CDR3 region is CASRGGNSTDTQYF.

CDR3 sequence reads: CASSYSRGSTGELFF. The chain recombines TRBV6-5 with TRBJ2-2. This CDR3 spans 15 amino acids. CDR1 MNHEY and CDR2 SVGAGI come from the germline V gene.

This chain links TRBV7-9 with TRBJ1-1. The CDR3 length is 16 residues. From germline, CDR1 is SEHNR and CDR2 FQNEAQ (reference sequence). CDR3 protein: CASSVNRFGSYTEAFF.

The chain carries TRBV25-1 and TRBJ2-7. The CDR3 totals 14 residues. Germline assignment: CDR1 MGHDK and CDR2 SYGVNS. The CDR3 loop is CASSEYPSPYEQYF.

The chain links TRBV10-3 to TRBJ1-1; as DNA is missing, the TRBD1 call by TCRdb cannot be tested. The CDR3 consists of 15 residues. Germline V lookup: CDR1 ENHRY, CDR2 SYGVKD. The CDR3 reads CAISEEDRAPTEAFF.

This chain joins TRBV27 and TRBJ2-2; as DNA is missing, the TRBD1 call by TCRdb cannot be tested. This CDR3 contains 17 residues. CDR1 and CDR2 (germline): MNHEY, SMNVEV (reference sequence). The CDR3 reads CASSLTPRGALSGELFF.

The chain's CDR3 is CSARLGLVGGAFF. This chain connects TRBV20-1 to TRBJ1-1. Germline V gives CDR1 DFQATT, CDR2 SNEGSKA (reference sequence). This CDR3 is 13 amino acids long.

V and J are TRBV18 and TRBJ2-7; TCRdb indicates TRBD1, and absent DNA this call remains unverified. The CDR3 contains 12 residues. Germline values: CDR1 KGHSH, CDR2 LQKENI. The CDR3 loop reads CASSRARAEQYF.

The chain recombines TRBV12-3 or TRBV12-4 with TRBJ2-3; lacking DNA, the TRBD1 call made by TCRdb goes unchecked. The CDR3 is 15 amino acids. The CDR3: CASSPGRGRPDTQYF.

CDR3 sequence: CSATGEDGYTF. The chain combines TRBV20-1 with TRBJ1-2; the D call of TRBD1 rests on TCRdb alone, since no DNA is present to check it. The CDR3 sequence is 11 residues long. Germline V gene data show CDR1 as DFQATT and CDR2 as SNEGSKA (reference sequence).

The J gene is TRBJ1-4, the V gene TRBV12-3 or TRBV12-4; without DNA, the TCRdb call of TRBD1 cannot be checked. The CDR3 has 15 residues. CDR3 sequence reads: CASSPPGGGNEKLFF.

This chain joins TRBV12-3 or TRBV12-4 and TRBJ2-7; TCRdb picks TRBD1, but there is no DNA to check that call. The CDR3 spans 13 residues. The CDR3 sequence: CASSWTGAYEQYF.

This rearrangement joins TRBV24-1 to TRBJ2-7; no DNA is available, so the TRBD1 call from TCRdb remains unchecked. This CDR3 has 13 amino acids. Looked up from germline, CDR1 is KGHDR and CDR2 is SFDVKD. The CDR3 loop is CATASGVSYEQYF.

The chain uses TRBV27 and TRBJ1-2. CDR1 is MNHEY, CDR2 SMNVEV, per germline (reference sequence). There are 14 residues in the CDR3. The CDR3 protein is CASSPRGRAYGYTF.

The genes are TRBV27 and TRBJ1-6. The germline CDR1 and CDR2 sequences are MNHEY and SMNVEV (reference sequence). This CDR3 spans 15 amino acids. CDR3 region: CASSFVDGEGSPLHF.